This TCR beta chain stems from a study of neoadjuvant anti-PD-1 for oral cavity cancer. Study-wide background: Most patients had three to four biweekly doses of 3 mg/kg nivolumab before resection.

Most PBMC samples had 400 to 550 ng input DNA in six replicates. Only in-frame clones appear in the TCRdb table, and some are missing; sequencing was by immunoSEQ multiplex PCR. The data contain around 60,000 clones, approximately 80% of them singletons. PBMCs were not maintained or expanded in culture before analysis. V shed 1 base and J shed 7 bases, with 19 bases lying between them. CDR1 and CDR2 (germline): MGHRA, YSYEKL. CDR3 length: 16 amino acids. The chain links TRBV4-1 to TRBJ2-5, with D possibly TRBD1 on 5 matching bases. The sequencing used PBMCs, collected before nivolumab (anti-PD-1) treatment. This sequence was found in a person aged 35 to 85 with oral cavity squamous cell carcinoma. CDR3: CASSQVNEERGRTQYF. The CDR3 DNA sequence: TGCGCCAGCAGCCAAGTAAACGAGGAAAGGGGCAGGACCCAGTACTTC.